Following are 19 T cell receptor beta chains from one sample sequenced in a study of T cell responses to AZD1222 COVID-19 vaccine. The repertoire was sequenced with immunoSEQ multiplex PCR; TCRdb's copy has only in-frame clones and lacks some. The sample includes 100,000 to 150,000 clones, around 92% seen only once; the top ten take about 1.6%. The specimen was peripheral blood, collected on day 0 of AZD1222 vaccination. These receptors originate from an adult in good health.

The V gene is TRBV5-1, the J gene TRBJ2-3; 7 nucleotides align to TRBD1. The CDR3 length is 21 residues. The germline V gene has CDR1 SGHRS and CDR2 YFSETQ. V dropped 0 bases and J dropped 0; count of bases not matched to a gene: 19. CDR3 DNA: TGCGCCAGCAGCTTGGCCTCCATAGGCAGGGGGTCATCTCCTAGCACAGATACGCAGTATTTT. Translation gives CASSLASIGRGSSPSTDTQYF.

This clone was seen just once. The rearrangement uses TRBV7-6 and TRBJ2-3; the D gene is possibly TRBD1 (5 bases). Per germline, CDR1 SGHVS and CDR2 FNYEAQ. This CDR3 has 14 residues. V was clipped by 5 bases and J by 2 bases, with 11 bases between them. CDR3 loop: CASSILGHTDTQYF. The CDR3 nucleotides are TGTGCCAGCAGCATTTTAGGACACACAGATACGCAGTATTTT.

The chain combines TRBV11-2 with TRBJ1-2; TRBD1 matches 7 bases. The CDR3 runs to 15 residues. Germline-derived CDR1 and CDR2 are SGHAT and FQNNGV. J was trimmed by 4 bases and V by 4 bases; bases with no gene match: 9. For the CDR3, the DNA is TGTGCCAGCAGCTCAGCCCCAGGGGGGGGCTATGGCTACACCTTC. Amino acid sequence: CASSSAPGGGYGYTF.

This clone was picked up one time. J is TRBJ1-2 and V is TRBV29-1, with D uncertain. Trimming left V 3 bases short and J 6 bases short, with 8 bases between. Germline CDR1 SQVTM, CDR2 ANQGSEA. This CDR3 has 11 amino acids. The CDR3 loop is CSVDRGDGYTF. CDR3 DNA: TGCAGCGTTGACCGGGGAGATGGCTACACCTTC.

The chain employs TRBV5-5 and TRBJ1-4, with a tentative D call TRBD1 (5 bases). The germline V and J ends were trimmed by 4 bases and 7 bases, with 20 bases remaining between them. The germline V gene encodes CDR1 SGHKS and CDR2 YYEKEE (reference sequence). This CDR3 has 16 amino acids. CDR3 region: CASSDGRQSEGEKLFF. CDR3 in DNA: TGTGCCAGCAGCGACGGCCGACAGTCGGAGGGTGAAAAACTGTTTTTT.

The chain recombines TRBV11-3 with TRBJ2-1, with D tentatively TRBD2 (6 bases). Looked up from germline, CDR1 is SGHNT and CDR2 is YENEEA. Trimming took 1 base from V and 10 from J, leaving 29 bases between them. This CDR3 comprises 19 residues. The CDR3 sequence: CASSLASGGSDKFWREQFF. The CDR3 region has the DNA TGTGCCAGCAGCTTAGCTTCTGGGGGGAGCGATAAATTCTGGAGGGAGCAGTTCTTC. Supplemented by reference TRBV11-3 and TRBJ2-1, the full variable domain reads EAGVVQSPRYKIIEKKQPVAFWCNPISGHNTLYWYLQNLGQGPELLIRYENEEAVDDSQLPKDRFSAERLKGVDSTLKIQPAELGDSAVYLCASSLASGGSDKFWREQFFGPGTRLTVL.

The chain links TRBV7-2 to TRBJ2-7, with 7 bases lining up with TRBD1. The V gene end was trimmed by 5 bases and the J gene end by 0 bases; junction bases not matched to a gene: 4. CDR3 size: 14 residues. The germline V gene has CDR1 SGHTA and CDR2 FQGNSA. The CDR3 coding sequence is TGTGCCAGCAGCCGGGACAGCAGCTCCTACGAGCAGTACTTC. It encodes CASSRDSSSYEQYF. The full variable domain, with the rest looked up from reference TRBV7-2 and TRBJ2-7, is GAGVSQSPSNKVTEKGKDVELRCDPISGHTALYWYRQSLGQGLEFLIYFQGNSAPDKSGLPSDRFSAERTGGSVSTLTIQRTQQEDSAVYLCASSRDSSSYEQYFGPGTRLTVT.

This chain connects TRBV24-1 to TRBJ1-4; D gene uncertain. CDR3 length: 12 residues. V lost 7 bases and J lost 6, with 8 bases in between. Per germline, CDR1 KGHDR and CDR2 SFDVKD. This CDR3 reads CATRGLDEKLFF. CDR3 sequence (DNA): TGTGCCACCAGGGGCCTTGATGAAAAACTGTTTTTT.

The J gene is TRBJ2-1, the V gene TRBV5-1; no definite D call. The CDR3 is 13 amino acids. The V end was cut by 4 bases, the J end by 7 bases, with 12 bases between. Germline-derived CDR1 and CDR2 are SGHRS and YFSETQ. CDR3 DNA: TGCGCCAGCAGCGAGGATGGGTGGAATGAGCAGTTCTTC. Translated, it gives CASSEDGWNEQFF.

This sequence joins TRBV7-8 and TRBJ1-5; 9 bases fit TRBD1. Germline V gene sequence: CDR1 SGHVS, CDR2 FQNEAQ. V trimming: 3 bases; J trimming: 4 bases; junction bases outside the gene matches: 10. The CDR3 length is 17 residues. The CDR3 coding sequence is TGTGCCAGCAGCTTGGGCGGGACAGGGTACGGGAATCAGCCCCAGCATTTT. It is translated as CASSLGGTGYGNQPQHF.

As DNA, the CDR3 is TGTGCCAGCAGCTACAGTATAGGGAACACTGAAGCTTTCTTT. Residues: CASSYSIGNTEAFF. The chain employs TRBV5-4 and TRBJ1-1; D is unresolved. The CDR3 contains 14 residues. Germline loops: CDR1 SGHNT, CDR2 YYREEE (reference sequence). Trimming removed 3 bases at V and 1 base at J, with 10 bases between.

This clone has just one count. The chain combines TRBV6-2 or TRBV6-3 with TRBJ2-7; D unclear. The CDR3 is 17 amino acids. V was cut by 4 bases and J by 5 bases, with 24 bases left in between. Germline-derived CDR1 and CDR2 are MNHEY and SVGEGT. CDR3 coding DNA: TGTGCCAGCAGTTCAATAGCCCACGGCCTAGAAGTCGACGAGCAGTACTTC. This translates into CASSSIAHGLEVDEQYF.

The V call is TRBV7-2, the J call TRBJ1-2, with a tentative D call TRBD1 (5 bases). The CDR3 consists of 13 residues. In germline, CDR1 is SGHTA, CDR2 FQGNSA. The germline V and J ends were trimmed by 3 bases and 5 bases, with 10 bases remaining between them. This CDR3 is CASSLSGSYGYTF. CDR3 DNA: TGTGCCAGCAGCTTGTCAGGGTCGTATGGCTACACCTTC.

The V and J genes are TRBV4-1 and TRBJ2-3; the D is unclear. V was trimmed by 0 bases and J by 4 bases, leaving 8 bases between them. The germline V gene encodes CDR1 MGHRA and CDR2 YSYEKL. The CDR3 contains 14 residues. The CDR3: CASSQDRAPDTQYF. The DNA for the CDR3 is TGCGCCAGCAGCCAAGACCGGGCCCCAGATACGCAGTATTTT.

This chain connects TRBV5-1 to TRBJ2-7, with D possibly TRBD2 on 5 matching bases. Per germline, CDR1 SGHRS and CDR2 YFSETQ. V was pared by 4 bases and J by 7 bases, with 12 bases between. CDR3 length equals 12 residues. The CDR3 nucleotides are TGCGCCAGCAGCAGTCAGCGGACTGAGCAGTACTTC. Its protein is CASSSQRTEQYF.

In DNA, the CDR3 is TGCAGTGCTAGTGAGCCAGGGCTGGCTAGCGGGAGTGTGTTTGTCTACGAGCAGTACTTC. This gives the protein CSASEPGLASGSVFVYEQYF. The chain combines TRBV20-1 with TRBJ2-7; 10 bases line up with TRBD2. CDR3 size: 20 residues. J was trimmed by 3 bases and V by 3 bases; bases with no gene match: 23. From germline, CDR1 is DFQATT and CDR2 SNEGSKA (reference sequence).

J is TRBJ2-1 and V is TRBV7-9; TRBD1 aligns across 9 bases. The CDR3 has 17 amino acids. Germline CDR1 SEHNR, CDR2 FQNEAQ (reference sequence). With 1 base clipped from V and 4 bases from J, the junction kept 8 bases outside the gene matches. CDR3 DNA sequence: TGTGCCAGCAGCTTAGTTGGGGGACAGGGCCTATACAATGAGCAGTTCTTC. This encodes CASSLVGGQGLYNEQFF.

The chain has TRBV7-3 and TRBJ2-1, with TRBD2 identical over 14 bases. The germline CDR1 and CDR2 sequences are SGHTA and FQGTGA. The length of the CDR3 is 17 residues. After removal of 5 bases from V and 13 bases from J, the junction contained 16 bases not matched to a gene. CDR3 residues: CASSPRPGTSGRWYQFF. CDR3 nucleotides: TGTGCCAGCAGCCCCCGCCCCGGGACTAGCGGGAGATGGTATCAGTTCTTC.

V and J are TRBV29-1 and TRBJ1-1, with a weak D call TRBD1 (6 bases). The V gene lost 2 bases and the J gene lost 4 bases, with 17 bases spanning the gap. The CDR3 is 15 amino acids. Germline loops: CDR1 SQVTM, CDR2 ANQGSEA. CDR3 sequence: CSVESYGRGRTEAFF. CDR3 sequence (DNA): TGCAGCGTTGAATCTTACGGCAGGGGTCGCACTGAAGCTTTCTTT.